Listed below are T cell receptor beta chains from one sample, sequenced in a study of neurological immune-mediated disorders. One entry per CDR3 protein results from TCRdb running MiXCR on the 5' RACE reads. The table shows 15,000 to 20,000 distinct CDR3 sequences, with about 20% occurring only once. Input material: PBMCs. The receptors originated from a man over 45 in good health. Each CDR3 is given with its conserved first and last residue. Each record gives: V gene, D gene, clone size, J gene, CDR3 protein, CDR3 DNA. The D gene is left open where the match is weak. Not every row has a clone size; where given, it reads once, few, many or a size class.

v_call: TRBV4-1
d_call: .
clone_size: many
j_call: TRBJ1-1
cdr3_aa: CASSQGGGTLNTEAFF
cdr3_nt: TGCGCCAGCAGCCAAGGGGGGGGTACGTTGAACACTGAAGCTTTCTTT

v_call: TRBV20-1
d_call: .
clone_size: many
j_call: TRBJ2-7
cdr3_aa: CSARGAYEQYF
cdr3_nt: TGCAGTGCCAGGGGGGCCTACGAGCAGTACTTC

v_call: TRBV2
d_call: TRBD2
clone_size: few
j_call: TRBJ2-1
cdr3_aa: CASSAGGLGEQFF
cdr3_nt: TGTGCCAGCAGTGCGGGGGGGCTGGGTGAGCAGTTCTTC

v_call: TRBV24-1
d_call: .
clone_size: many
j_call: TRBJ1-2
cdr3_aa: CATSDFERSYGYTF
cdr3_nt: TGTGCCACCAGTGATTTCGAGCGGTCCTATGGCTACACCTTC

v_call: TRBV30
d_call: TRBD1
clone_size: .
j_call: TRBJ1-3
cdr3_aa: CAGTVTGGAGNTIYF
cdr3_nt: TGTGCCGGGACCGTCACAGGGGGCGCGGGTAACACCATATATTTT

v_call: TRBV7-2
d_call: TRBD1
clone_size: medium-sized
j_call: TRBJ2-7
cdr3_aa: CASSLGQGSSYEQYF
cdr3_nt: TGTGCCAGCAGCTTAGGACAGGGAAGCTCCTACGAGCAGTACTTC

v_call: TRBV20-1
d_call: .
clone_size: many
j_call: TRBJ2-1
cdr3_aa: CSARRKAVSYNEQFF
cdr3_nt: TGCAGTGCTCGCCGAAAAGCGGTGTCCTACAATGAGCAGTTCTTC

v_call: TRBV9
d_call: TRBD2
clone_size: many
j_call: TRBJ2-7
cdr3_aa: CASSVGASGAYSYEQYF
cdr3_nt: TGTGCCAGCAGCGTAGGGGCTAGCGGGGCATACTCCTACGAGCAGTACTTC

v_call: TRBV4-1
d_call: .
clone_size: medium-sized
j_call: TRBJ2-2
cdr3_aa: CASSRAGELFF
cdr3_nt: TGCGCCAGCAGCCGGGCCGGGGAGCTGTTTTTT

v_call: TRBV7-9
d_call: .
clone_size: many
j_call: TRBJ2-7
cdr3_aa: CASSRTEKTYEQYF
cdr3_nt: TGTGCCAGCAGCCGGACAGAGAAAACCTACGAGCAGTACTTC

v_call: TRBV12-3/TRBV12-4
d_call: .
clone_size: .
j_call: TRBJ2-3
cdr3_aa: CASIKGGTQYF
cdr3_nt: TGTGCCAGTATAAAAGGGGGTACGCAGTATTTT

v_call: TRBV5-6
d_call: .
clone_size: many
j_call: TRBJ2-4
cdr3_aa: CASSLGVRLAKNIQYF
cdr3_nt: TGTGCCAGCAGCTTGGGTGTTCGGTTAGCCAAAAACATTCAGTACTTC

v_call: TRBV19
d_call: TRBD1
clone_size: .
j_call: TRBJ2-4
cdr3_aa: CASSAENGQGLNIQYF
cdr3_nt: TGTGCCAGTAGTGCGGAAAACGGACAGGGGTTAAACATTCAGTACTTC

v_call: TRBV6-2/TRBV6-3
d_call: TRBD2
clone_size: medium-sized
j_call: TRBJ2-1
cdr3_aa: CASYRLAGSNEQFF
cdr3_nt: TGTGCCAGCTATAGACTAGCGGGATCCAATGAGCAGTTCTTC

v_call: TRBV12-3/TRBV12-4
d_call: .
clone_size: many
j_call: TRBJ2-2
cdr3_aa: CASSLNEGGELFF
cdr3_nt: TGTGCCAGCAGTTTAAATGAAGGCGGGGAGCTGTTTTTT

v_call: TRBV5-1
d_call: .
clone_size: many
j_call: TRBJ1-5
cdr3_aa: CASSLMGTDSNQPQHF
cdr3_nt: TGCGCCAGCAGCTTGATGGGCACGGATAGCAATCAGCCCCAGCATTTT